Shown below are 11 T cell receptor beta chains from a single sample sequenced in a study of blood T cell repertoires in COVID-19 (dated by TCRdb to 2019 to 2021). Libraries came from the immunoSEQ multiplex PCR assay. The table comes from immuneACCESS by way of TCRdb, which keeps in-frame sequences with V and J called. Part of the clones is missing from these tables; in studies checked, under half for an unresolved V gene and the rest for unknown reasons. This sample lists approximately 180,000 clones; approximately 90% were detected once. Approximately 4.5% of the sample belongs to the ten largest clones. The sample consisted of peripheral blood. The receptors stem from a human donor in a cohort sampled during active COVID-19.

The V and J genes are TRBV19 and TRBJ1-1; 10 bases fit TRBD1. The J segment lost 2 bases and the V segment lost 8 bases, leaving 11 bases of the junction unmatched. The CDR3 is 16 amino acids. From germline, CDR1 is LNHDA and CDR2 SQIVND (reference sequence). The CDR3 reads CASSPPGTGVNTEAFF. The CDR3 DNA reads as TGTGCCAGTTCACCCCCGGGGACAGGGGTAAACACTGAAGCTTTCTTT.

This sequence joins TRBV3-1 (or the pseudogene TRBV3-2) and TRBJ2-7; maybe TRBD2 (6 bases). CDR3 size: 14 residues. CDR1 LGHDT and CDR2 YNNKEL come from the germline V gene (reference sequence). The ends were cut back, 4 bases at V and 4 bases at J, with 14 bases in the middle. The CDR3 sequence: CASSPGTVEYEQYF. The CDR3 DNA is TGTGCCAGCAGCCCCGGGACTGTTGAATACGAGCAGTACTTC.

This clone was counted only a few times. The chain uses TRBV2 and TRBJ1-2, with a weak D call TRBD1 (6 bases). Germline CDR1 reads SNHLY; CDR2 reads FYNNEI. The CDR3 consists of 14 residues. V shed 6 bases and J shed 1 base, with 12 bases lying between them. The chain's CDR3 is CASRMDRNNYGYTF. In nucleotides, the CDR3 is TGTGCCAGCAGGATGGACAGAAATAACTATGGCTACACCTTC.

V and J are TRBV6-2 or TRBV6-3 and TRBJ1-1; D is unclear. V dropped 0 bases and J dropped 4 bases, with 9 bases sitting between them. Germline CDR1 is MNHEY and CDR2 is SVGEGT. The CDR3 extends over 14 amino acids. CDR3 sequence: CASSYSRALTEAFF. Here the CDR3 DNA reads TGTGCCAGCAGTTACTCTCGTGCGCTCACTGAAGCTTTCTTT.

The rearrangement uses TRBV21-1 and TRBJ2-7; the table calls TRBD2, which could not be checked here. TRBV21-1 is a known pseudogene. The CDR3 is 10 residues long. CDR3 nucleotide sequence: TGTGCCAGTCCACTCGGCGAGCAGTACTTC. Amino acids: CASPLGEQYF.

The sample holds a few counts of this clone. The rearrangement uses TRBV5-1 and TRBJ1-6; tentatively, D is TRBD1 (5 bases). With 0 bases removed from V and 7 bases from J, the gap between germline ends came to 11 bases. Germline CDR1 and CDR2: SGHRS and YFSETQ. The CDR3 consists of 15 residues. CDR3 DNA: TGCGCCAGCAGCTTGGGATCGGCAGGGAATTCACCCCTCCACTTT. It specifies CASSLGSAGNSPLHF.

This chain joins TRBV3-1 (or the pseudogene TRBV3-2) and TRBJ1-2; D is undetermined. This CDR3 has 13 amino acids. Germline V lookup: CDR1 LGHDT, CDR2 YNNKEL (reference sequence). V was pared by 0 bases and J by 7 bases, with 9 bases between. The CDR3 loop is CASSQDRSTGYTF. CDR3 bases: TGTGCCAGCAGCCAAGACCGGTCTACTGGCTACACCTTC.

This chain uses TRBV7-7 with TRBJ2-1; 10 nucleotides match TRBD2. The CDR3 length is 15 residues. V lost 5 bases and J lost 7; bases outside the gene matches: 8. Germline V lookup: CDR1 SSHAT, CDR2 FNYEAQ (reference sequence). Here the CDR3 reads CASSASSGRGNEQFF. CDR3 sequence (DNA): TGTGCCAGCAGCGCATCTAGCGGGAGAGGGAATGAGCAGTTCTTC.

This chain uses TRBV28 with TRBJ2-7, with 7 bases matching TRBD2. V was pared by 3 bases and J by 2 bases, with 7 bases of the junction left unmatched. CDR1 MDHEN and CDR2 SYDVKM come from the germline V gene. The CDR3 consists of 15 residues. CDR3 protein: CASSFVIAGTYEQYF. As DNA, the CDR3 is TGTGCCAGCAGTTTTGTGATAGCGGGTACCTACGAGCAGTACTTC.

The chain carries TRBV6-5 and TRBJ1-2; 8 nucleotides align to TRBD1. Trimming took 2 bases from V and 7 from J; bases not matched to a gene: 12. Germline V gives CDR1 MNHEY, CDR2 SVGAGI. This CDR3 spans 16 amino acids. The CDR3 loop reads CASSYGGTGQRSGYTF. The CDR3 nucleotides read TGTGCCAGCAGTTACGGGGGGACAGGTCAGCGTTCTGGCTACACCTTC.

This rearrangement joins TRBV11-2 to TRBJ2-1, with D tentatively TRBD2 (9 bases). V gave up 3 bases and J gave up 8 bases, with 20 bases separating them. Germline values: CDR1 SGHAT, CDR2 FQNNGV. The length of the CDR3 is 16 residues. CDR3 loop: CASSFAGGAGGDEQFF. The CDR3 region has the DNA TGTGCCAGCAGCTTCGCAGGGGGCGCGGGAGGGGATGAGCAGTTCTTC.